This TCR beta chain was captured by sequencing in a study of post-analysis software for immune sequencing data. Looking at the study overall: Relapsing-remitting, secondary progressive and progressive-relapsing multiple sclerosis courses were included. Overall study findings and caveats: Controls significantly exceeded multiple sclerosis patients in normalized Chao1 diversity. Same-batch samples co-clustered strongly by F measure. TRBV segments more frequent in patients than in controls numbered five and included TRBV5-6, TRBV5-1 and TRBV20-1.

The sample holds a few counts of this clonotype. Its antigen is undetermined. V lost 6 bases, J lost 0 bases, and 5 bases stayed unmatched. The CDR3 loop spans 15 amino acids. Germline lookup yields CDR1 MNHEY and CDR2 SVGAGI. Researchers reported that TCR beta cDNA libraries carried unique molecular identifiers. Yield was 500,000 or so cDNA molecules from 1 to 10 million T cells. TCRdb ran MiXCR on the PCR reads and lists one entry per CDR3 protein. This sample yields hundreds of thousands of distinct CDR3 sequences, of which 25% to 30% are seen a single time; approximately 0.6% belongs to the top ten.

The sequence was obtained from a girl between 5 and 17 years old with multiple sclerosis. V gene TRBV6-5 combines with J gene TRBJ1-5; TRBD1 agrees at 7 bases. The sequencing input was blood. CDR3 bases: TGTGCCAGCAGGGGGACAGTTAATAGCAATCAGCCCCAGCATTTT. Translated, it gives CASRGTVNSNQPQHF.